The 20 T cell receptor beta chains below come from one sample, sequenced in a study of cytomegalovirus exposure and HLA in healthy donors. Amplification used 60 Vbeta primers and 13 Jbeta primers. Here immunoSEQ multiplex PCR was the method, and the copy in TCRdb shows in-frame clones only, minus some. This sample carries 150,000 to 200,000 clones, approximately 80% of them seen once, and the ten largest clones take roughly 5.2%. The source material was PBMCs. These receptors came from a young woman in good health and CMV-seropositive.

This chain joins TRBV25-1 and TRBJ2-7; 9 bases match TRBD2. J lost 1 base, V lost 6 bases, and 7 bases had no gene match. This CDR3 has 15 residues. Per the germline V gene, CDR1 is MGHDK and CDR2 is SYGVNS. The CDR3 loop is CASRAGGTESYEQYF. In DNA, the CDR3 is TGTGCCAGCAGGGCGGGAGGGACAGAGTCCTACGAGCAGTACTTC.

The CDR3 region has the DNA TGCAGCGTTGAGTGGGGGGACAGCAAAAACATTCAGTACTTC. It translates to CSVEWGDSKNIQYF. The rearrangement uses TRBV29-1 and TRBJ2-4; a weak D match, TRBD1 (7 bases). Germline CDR1 and CDR2: SQVTM and ANQGSEA. V was clipped by 3 bases and J by 3 bases, with 12 bases between them. The CDR3 is 14 amino acids.

The CDR3 coding sequence is TGTGCCAGCAGCTTTGGAACGGGCGAGCAGTACTTC. Its translation is CASSFGTGEQYF. The gene calls are TRBV7-2 and TRBJ2-7; the D is unclear. V lost 3 bases and J 6 bases, leaving 9 bases between the germline ends. Germline values: CDR1 SGHTA, CDR2 FQGNSA. The length of the CDR3 is 12 residues.

In its sample, this clone was seen once. The rearrangement links TRBV6-1 to TRBJ2-7; D unclear. Germline V lookup: CDR1 MNHNS, CDR2 SASEGT. V dropped 0 bases and J dropped 0 bases, with 9 bases sitting between them. This CDR3 contains 15 residues. The CDR3 region is CASSEAVGSSYEQYF. The CDR3 bases are TGTGCCAGCAGTGAAGCGGTTGGCAGCTCCTACGAGCAGTACTTC.

A note on this clone: One end of the junction does not line up with germline, which may come from a read error. The rearrangement joins TRBV5-4 to TRBJ2-2; weak D call: TRBD2 (6 bases). This CDR3 contains 14 residues. Per the germline V gene, CDR1 is SGHNT and CDR2 is YYREEE (reference sequence). Here the CDR3 DNA reads TGTGCCAGCAGCCCGGGACCGAACACCGGGGGGCTGTTTTTT. Translating gives CASSPGPNTGGLFF. Filled out from reference TRBV5-4 and TRBJ2-2, the complete variable domain reads ETGVTQSPTHLIKTRGQQVTLRCSSQSGHNTVSWYQQALGQGPQFIFQYYREEENGRGNFPPRFSGLQFPNYSSELNVNALELDDSALYLCASSPGPNTGGLFFGEGSRLTVL.

With regard to this clone: The junction differs from germline at one of its ends, possibly a read error. The chain combines TRBV6-5 with TRBJ2-3; TRBD2 matches at 8 bases. This CDR3 is 15 amino acids long. Germline V gene sequence: CDR1 MNHEY, CDR2 SVGAGI. The CDR3 nucleotides are TGTGCCAACAGTTACGGCGGGGGGTACACAGATACGCAGTATTTT. It yields the protein CANSYGGGYTDTQYF.

V and J are TRBV4-1 and TRBJ1-2; tentative D call: TRBD1 (6 bases). The germline V gene has CDR1 MGHRA and CDR2 YSYEKL. V lost 1 base and J 8 bases, leaving 23 bases between the germline ends. The CDR3 runs 17 residues. The CDR3: CASSQVWERRLGGGYTF. The CDR3 DNA follows: TGCGCCAGCAGCCAAGTTTGGGAGCGGAGGTTAGGGGGAGGCTACACCTTC.

This clone came up once. This chain connects TRBV6-6 to TRBJ1-6; D is perhaps TRBD1 (5 bases). This CDR3 spans 16 amino acids. The V end lost 5 bases, the J end lost 9 bases, and 20 bases lay between the germline ends. Per germline, CDR1 MNHNY and CDR2 SVGAGI (reference sequence). The CDR3 spells CASSNGGVSGGSPLHF. The DNA of the CDR3 is TGTGCCAGCAGTAACGGAGGGGTGAGCGGTGGTTCACCCCTCCACTTT.

The chain combines TRBV13 with TRBJ2-2; 8 bases are shared with TRBD1. CDR3 length: 16 residues. CDR1 is PRHDT, CDR2 FYEKMQ, per germline (reference sequence). The ends lost 0 bases at V and 5 bases at J; junction bases unmatched: 5. The CDR3 coding sequence is TGTGCCAGCAGCTTAGGTGGACAGGGAAAAACCGGGGAGCTGTTTTTT. Protein: CASSLGGQGKTGELFF.

The chain is built from TRBV5-5 and TRBJ1-2, with TRBD1 matching 10 bases. Germline-derived CDR1 and CDR2 are SGHKS and YYEKEE (reference sequence). The V and J ends lost 3 bases and 2 bases, in that order; junction bases with no gene match: 4. The CDR3 loop spans 15 amino acids. The CDR3 bases are TGTGCCAGCAGCTGGGGGGACAGGGGAAACTATGGCTACACCTTC. It translates to CASSWGDRGNYGYTF. The full variable domain, completed using reference TRBV5-5 and TRBJ1-2, is DAGVTQSPTHLIKTRGQQVTLRCSPISGHKSVSWYQQVLGQGPQFIFQYYEKEERGRGNFPDRFSARQFPNYSSELNVNALLLGDSALYLCASSWGDRGNYGYTFGSGTRLTVV.

The chain joins TRBV18 to TRBJ1-2; 8 positions match TRBD1. The CDR3 loop spans 14 amino acids. CDR1 and CDR2 (germline): KGHSH, LQKENI. V shed 4 bases and J 6 bases; nucleotides not matched to a gene: 7. CDR3 in DNA: TGTGCCAGCTCACAGAAAACGACAGGGGATGGCTACACCTTC. Its translation is CASSQKTTGDGYTF.

The chain has TRBV5-4 and TRBJ2-1; maybe TRBD1 (7 bases). This CDR3 comprises 16 residues. Per the germline V gene, CDR1 is SGHNT and CDR2 is YYREEE (reference sequence). Trimming cost V 3 bases and J 5 bases, with 18 bases left between them. The CDR3 sequence is CASSWVGGGWDNEQFF. CDR3 sequence (DNA): TGTGCCAGCAGCTGGGTCGGAGGGGGCTGGGACAATGAGCAGTTCTTC.

This chain joins TRBV5-4 and TRBJ2-5, with 11 bases identical to TRBD1. Trimming cost V 4 bases and J 1 base; bases outside gene matches: 6. The CDR3 contains 16 residues. The V gene's germline CDR1 is SGHNT and CDR2 YYREEE (reference sequence). The chain's CDR3 is CASSTRDRGSQETQYF. CDR3 coding DNA: TGTGCCAGCAGCACCCGGGACAGGGGGAGCCAAGAGACCCAGTACTTC.

The gene calls are TRBV5-4 and TRBJ2-2; 7 bases align to TRBD1. CDR1 and CDR2 (germline): SGHNT, YYREEE (reference sequence). There are 14 residues in the CDR3. J was trimmed by 3 bases and V by 4 bases; bases with no gene match: 3. DNA for the CDR3: TGTGCCAGCAGCCGGGACAGCTACACCGGGGAGCTGTTTTTT. Translation: CASSRDSYTGELFF.

The rearrangement uses TRBV7-9 and TRBJ2-7; TRBD2 matches at 10 bases. The CDR3 consists of 16 residues. The junction had 7 bases not matched to a gene; V was cut back by 5 bases and J by 0 bases. Germline-derived CDR1 and CDR2 are SEHNR and FQNEAQ (reference sequence). CDR3 loop: CASSLRTSGSSYEQYF. The CDR3 nucleotides read TGTGCCAGCAGCCTTAGGACTAGCGGAAGCTCCTACGAGCAGTACTTC.

This rearrangement joins TRBV29-1 to TRBJ2-3; 12 positions match TRBD2. Trimming cost V 4 bases and J 3 bases; bases outside gene matches: 2. The CDR3 is 14 residues long. CDR1 and CDR2 from the germline V gene are SQVTM and ANQGSEA. For the CDR3, the DNA is TGCAGCGTTGGGGGGACTAGCGGGACAGATACGCAGTATTTT. It specifies CSVGGTSGTDTQYF.

J is TRBJ2-1 and V is TRBV18; D might be TRBD2 (6 bases). Per germline, CDR1 KGHSH and CDR2 LQKENI. This CDR3 comprises 12 residues. V lost 9 bases and J 9 bases, leaving 15 bases between the germline ends. In DNA, the CDR3 is TGTGCCAGTACTAGCCCCGGTTTTGAGCAGTTCTTC. Translated: CASTSPGFEQFF. Full variable domain (remainder filled in from reference TRBV18 and TRBJ2-1): NAGVMQNPRHLVRRRGQEARLRCSPMKGHSHVYWYRQLPEEGLKFMVYLQKENIIDESGMPKERFSAEFPKEGPSILRIQQVVRGDSAAYFCASTSPGFEQFFGPGTRLTVL.

The chain combines TRBV10-3 with TRBJ1-6; D uncertain. CDR3 length: 14 amino acids. Looked up from germline, CDR1 is ENHRY and CDR2 is SYGVKD. V was shortened by 3 bases and J by 7 bases, with 10 bases between the two germline ends. The CDR3 is CAISDREGNSPLHF. CDR3 nucleotides: TGTGCCATCAGTGATCGGGAGGGAAATTCACCCCTCCACTTT.

V gene TRBV6-5 combines with J gene TRBJ2-7, with 9 bases aligning to TRBD1. The V gene's germline CDR1 is MNHEY and CDR2 SVGAGI. The CDR3 consists of 14 residues. The junction had 8 bases not matched to a gene; V was cut back by 7 bases and J by 4 bases. CDR3 protein: CASTGDRAGYEQYF. The CDR3 coding sequence is TGTGCCAGCACAGGGGACAGGGCCGGGTACGAGCAGTACTTC.

The chain uses TRBV6-1 and TRBJ2-7, with D perhaps TRBD2 (5 bases). CDR1 and CDR2 (germline): MNHNS, SASEGT. The CDR3 spans 15 residues. V lost 5 bases to trimming and J lost 2 bases, with 16 bases between them. CDR3 coding DNA: TGTGCCAGCAGTTTACTACTAGAGGCGGCCTACGAGCAGTACTTC. It codes for CASSLLLEAAYEQYF.